What follows is one TCR beta chain and its context. Its antigen is not known. The record originates from a study of response to subunit inactivated influenza vaccine. This CDR3 spans 15 amino acids. Per the germline V gene, CDR1 is DFQATT and CDR2 is SNEGSKA (reference sequence). Losses at the gene ends were 8 bases for V and 3 bases for J; bases not matched to a gene: 11. Study-wide points: With each seasonal influenza vaccination, the authors suggested, few new T cells are recruited.

TCRdb independently ran MiXCR on the RT-PCR reads; one entry per CDR3 protein. The sample has roughly 500,000 distinct CDR3 sequences; more than 15% are singletons. The specimen comprised CD4+ T cells sorted from PBMCs, sampled less than 30 months after vaccination. The chain uses TRBV20-1 and TRBJ1-5, with 9 bases that match TRBD1. This TCR derives from a man aged 50-75 years who received an inactivated influenza vaccine. CDR3 bases: TGCAGTACTTGCCCCGGACAGGGGTTCAATCAGCCCCAGCATTTT. Its translation: CSTCPGQGFNQPQHF.